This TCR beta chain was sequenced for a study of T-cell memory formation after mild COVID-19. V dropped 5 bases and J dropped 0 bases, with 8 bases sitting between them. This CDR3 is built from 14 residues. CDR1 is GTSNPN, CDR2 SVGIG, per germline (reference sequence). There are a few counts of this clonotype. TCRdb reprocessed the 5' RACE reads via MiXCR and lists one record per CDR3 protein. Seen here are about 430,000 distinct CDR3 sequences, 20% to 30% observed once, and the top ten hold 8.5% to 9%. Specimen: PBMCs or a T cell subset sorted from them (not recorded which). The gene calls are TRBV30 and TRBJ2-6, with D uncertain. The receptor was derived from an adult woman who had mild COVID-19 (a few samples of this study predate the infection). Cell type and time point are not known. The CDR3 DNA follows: TGTGCCTGGGGCGTTAGCTCTGGGGCCAACGTCCTGACTTTC. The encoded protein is CAWGVSSGANVLTF.